The 7 T cell receptor beta chains listed next were all sequenced from one sample in a study of OX40 agonist ivuxolimab in advanced cancers. The repertoire was sequenced with immunoSEQ multiplex PCR; TCRdb's copy has only in-frame clones and lacks some. The profile shows 89,000 or so clones, 88% of them singletons. The material was CD4+ or CD8+ T cells sorted from blood, obtained in a trial of the OX40 agonist ivuxolimab. The receptors shown here come from an adult with an advanced solid tumor such as melanoma, head and neck, liver or kidney cancer.

V and J are TRBV7-3 and TRBJ2-2; 8 nucleotides line up with TRBD1. V lost 6 bases and J lost 7; bases outside the gene matches: 7. Germline CDR1 reads SGHTA; CDR2 reads FQGTGA. This CDR3 region has 14 residues. As DNA, the CDR3 is TGTGCCAGCAGTAAGGACAGGGTAGGCGGGGAGCTGTTTTTT. Amino acids: CASSKDRVGGELFF.

In its sample, this clone was seen a few times. This rearrangement joins TRBV30 to TRBJ2-1; 7 bases match TRBD1. In germline, CDR1 is GTSNPN, CDR2 SVGIG (reference sequence). V dropped 7 bases and J dropped 0; count of bases not matched to a gene: 6. This CDR3 comprises 14 residues. Here the CDR3 DNA reads TGTGCCTTCCTTCGACAGGGCTCCTACAATGAGCAGTTCTTC. This encodes CAFLRQGSYNEQFF.

V is TRBV14 and J is TRBJ1-2; D uncertain. V was trimmed by 2 bases and J by 2 bases, leaving 6 bases between them. CDR1 SGHDN and CDR2 FVKESK come from the germline V gene. The CDR3 totals 13 residues. The CDR3, as DNA: TGTGCCAGCAGCCAACTATCCAACTATGGCTACACCTTC. Protein: CASSQLSNYGYTF.

This clone was seen only once. The chain joins TRBV18 to TRBJ1-4; D remains ambiguous. V gave up 2 bases and J gave up 3 bases, with 7 bases separating them. Germline V lookup: CDR1 KGHSH, CDR2 LQKENI. The CDR3 consists of 14 residues. The CDR3 DNA reads as TGTGCCAGCTCACCAGGAACAGCTAATGAAAAACTGTTTTTT. Protein sequence: CASSPGTANEKLFF.

In its sample, this clone was seen once. The chain couples TRBV28 to TRBJ1-2, with a weak D call TRBD1 (5 bases). V was cut by 3 bases and J by 3 bases, with 11 bases left in between. Germline V CDR1 and CDR2: MDHEN, SYDVKM. CDR3 length: 14 amino acids. The CDR3 nucleotides read TGTGCCAGCAGTTTGGCAGGGTCTCACTATGGCTACACCTTC. This gives the protein CASSLAGSHYGYTF.

The V and J genes are TRBV28 and TRBJ1-6; D remains unclear. With 8 bases removed from V and 10 bases from J, the gap between germline ends came to 12 bases. The CDR3 is 12 amino acids. Germline assignment: CDR1 MDHEN and CDR2 SYDVKM. The CDR3 coding sequence is TGTGCCAGCCTTCGGGCTCCATCACCCCTCCACTTT. As protein: CASLRAPSPLHF.

V is TRBV2 and J is TRBJ2-2; 8 bases are shared with TRBD1. The CDR3 loop spans 13 amino acids. Germline values: CDR1 SNHLY, CDR2 FYNNEI. Germline trimming cut 5 bases from V and 5 bases from J; bases unmatched to any gene: 1. The CDR3 is CASSRQGTGELFF. In DNA, the CDR3 is TGTGCCAGCAGTCGACAGGGGACCGGGGAGCTGTTTTTT.